This T cell receptor (beta chain) was obtained from a study of cytomegalovirus exposure and HLA in healthy donors. CDR1 is LGHNA and CDR2 is YNFKEQ in the germline V gene. Between the trimmed V and J ends, which lost 0 bases and 4 bases, there was a span of 12 bases. The CDR3 spans 15 residues. The PCR used 60 Vbeta and 13 Jbeta primers. Clones were sequenced by immunoSEQ multiplex PCR, and TCRdb holds only the in-frame ones, with some missing. The sample has 85,000 to 110,000 clones, around three quarters seen once. Remarks on this clone: Its matching antigen is unknown.

Study-wide findings and caveats: Sequencing likely produced, as an artifact, a cluster of highly shared sequence variants. The study had only CMV serostatus as immune exposure information. The number of N-insertions in an Asian-associated ancestry cluster was reportedly below the roughly 660-donor mean in a later analysis. There were some public TCRs occurring in many donors, but most TCR sequences were rare.

This TCR was sampled from a woman younger than 30 in good health and CMV-seropositive. Material: PBMCs. The V and J genes are TRBV4-2 and TRBJ1-1, with unresolved D. This CDR3 is CASSQDVSRSTEAFF. In nucleotides, the CDR3 is TGTGCCAGCAGCCAAGATGTCAGCAGGTCCACTGAAGCTTTCTTT.